This T cell receptor beta chain comes out of a study of T cells in women clearing cervical HPV infection. Study findings and constraints: Cases carried less TRBV6-7 than controls: about 0.1% versus 0.15%.

As regards this clone: The antigen is not known. The read finishes 3 residues shy of the CDR3 end, and the germline J gene is used to complete it.

Method: immunoSEQ multiplex PCR; TCRdb's copy keeps in-frame clones and lacks some. The sample has some 9,800 clones. The ends were cut back, 0 bases at V and 7 bases at J, with 7 bases in the middle. Germline CDR1 and CDR2: SGHNT and YYREEE (reference sequence). CDR3 length: 12 amino acids. Material: blood buffy coat. The chain employs TRBV5-4 and TRBJ1-2, with D tentatively TRBD1 (6 bases). The TCR originated in a woman aged 18 to 69 with a cervical HPV16 infection that either progressed to CIN3+ or cleared (not recorded which). CDR3 bases read: TGTGCCAGCAGCTTGGGGGGGCCTGGC. Protein product: CASSLGGPG. The complete CDR3 protein is CASSLGGPGYTF.